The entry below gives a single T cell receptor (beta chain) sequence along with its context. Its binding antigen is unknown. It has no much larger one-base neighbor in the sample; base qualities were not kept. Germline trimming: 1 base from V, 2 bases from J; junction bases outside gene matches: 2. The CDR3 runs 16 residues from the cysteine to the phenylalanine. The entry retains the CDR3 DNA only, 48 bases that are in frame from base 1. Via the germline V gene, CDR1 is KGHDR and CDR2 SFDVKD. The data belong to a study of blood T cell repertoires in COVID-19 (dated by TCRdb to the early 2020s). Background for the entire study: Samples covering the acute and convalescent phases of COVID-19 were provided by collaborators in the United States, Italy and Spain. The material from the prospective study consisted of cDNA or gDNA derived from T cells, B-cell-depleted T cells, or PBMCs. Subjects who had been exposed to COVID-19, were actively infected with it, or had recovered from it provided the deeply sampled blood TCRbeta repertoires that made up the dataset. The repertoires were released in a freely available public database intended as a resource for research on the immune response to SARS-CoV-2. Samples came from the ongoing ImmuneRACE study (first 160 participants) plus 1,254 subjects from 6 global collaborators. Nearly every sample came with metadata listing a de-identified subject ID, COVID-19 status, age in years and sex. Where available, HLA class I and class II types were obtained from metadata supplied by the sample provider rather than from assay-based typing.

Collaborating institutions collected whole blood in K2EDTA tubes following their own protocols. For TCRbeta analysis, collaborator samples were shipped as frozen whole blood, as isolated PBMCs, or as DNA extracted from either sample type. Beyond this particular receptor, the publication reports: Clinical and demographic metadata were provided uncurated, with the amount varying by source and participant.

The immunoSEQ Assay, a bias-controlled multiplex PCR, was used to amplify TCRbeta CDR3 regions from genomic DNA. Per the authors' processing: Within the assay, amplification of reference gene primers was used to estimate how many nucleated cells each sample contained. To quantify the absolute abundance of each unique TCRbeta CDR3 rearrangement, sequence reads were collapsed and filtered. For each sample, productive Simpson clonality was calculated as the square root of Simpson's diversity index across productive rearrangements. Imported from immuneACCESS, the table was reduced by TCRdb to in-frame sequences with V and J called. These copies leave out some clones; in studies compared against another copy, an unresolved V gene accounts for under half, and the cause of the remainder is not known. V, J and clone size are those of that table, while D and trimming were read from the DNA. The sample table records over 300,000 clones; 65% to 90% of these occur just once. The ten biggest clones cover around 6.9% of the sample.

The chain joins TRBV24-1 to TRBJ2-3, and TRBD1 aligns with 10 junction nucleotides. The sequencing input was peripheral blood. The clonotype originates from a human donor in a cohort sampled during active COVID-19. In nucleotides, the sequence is TGTGCCACCAGTGATTTCGGGACAGGGGTCACAGATACGCAGTATTTT. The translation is CATSDFGTGVTDTQYF.